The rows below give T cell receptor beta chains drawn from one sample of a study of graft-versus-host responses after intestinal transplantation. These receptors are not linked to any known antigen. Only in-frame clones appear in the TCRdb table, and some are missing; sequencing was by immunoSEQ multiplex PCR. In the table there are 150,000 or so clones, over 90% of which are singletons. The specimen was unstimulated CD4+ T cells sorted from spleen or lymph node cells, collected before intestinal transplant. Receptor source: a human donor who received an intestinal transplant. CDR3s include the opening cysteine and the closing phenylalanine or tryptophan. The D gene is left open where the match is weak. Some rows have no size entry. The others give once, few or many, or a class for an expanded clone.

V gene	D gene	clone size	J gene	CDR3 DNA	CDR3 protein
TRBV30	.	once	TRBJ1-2	TGTGCCTGGACGAGAGACCAAAGCCCCCTCTATGGCTACACCTTC	CAWTRDQSPLYGYTF
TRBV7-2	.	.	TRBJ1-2	TGTGCCAGCAGCTTAGAGGGTCAGGGATACAACTATGGCTACACCTTC	CASSLEGQGYNYGYTF
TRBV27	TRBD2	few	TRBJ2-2	TGTGCCAGCAGTCGAAAACTAGCGGGAGGGAACACCGGGGAGCTGTTTTTT	CASSRKLAGGNTGELFF
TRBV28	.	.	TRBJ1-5	TGTGCCAGCAGTTCGAGCCTGGGACCGGGCAATCAGCCCCAGCATTTT	CASSSSLGPGNQPQHF
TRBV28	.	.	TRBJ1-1	TGTGCCAGCAGTATTCCAACGAACACTGAAGCTTTCTTT	CASSIPTNTEAFF
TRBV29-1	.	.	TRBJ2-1	TGCAGCGTTGGCCGGGACTCCATTCCTAATGAGCAGTTCTTC	CSVGRDSIPNEQFF
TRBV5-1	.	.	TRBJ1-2	TGCGCCAGCAGCTTGGGAGAAATCTATGGCTACACCTTC	CASSLGEIYGYTF
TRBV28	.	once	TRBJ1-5	TGTGCCAGCAGCCCTTGGGAAGGGGCCGGCAATCAGCCCCAGCATTTT	CASSPWEGAGNQPQHF
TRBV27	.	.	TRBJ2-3	TGTGCCAGCAGTTCCCTAGAATTGAACACAGATACGCAGTATTTT	CASSSLELNTDTQYF
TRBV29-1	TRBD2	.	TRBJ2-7	TGCAGCGTTCGTGGACTGGCGGGAGAGATAGGCGTAATTTACGAGCAGTACTTT	CSVRGLAGEIGVIYEQYF
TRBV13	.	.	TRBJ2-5	TGTGCCAGCAGCACAAATGGGGCAGGGCGCAAAGAGACCCAGTACTTC	CASSTNGAGRKETQYF
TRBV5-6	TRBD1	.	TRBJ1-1	TGTGCCAGCAGCCGGACAGGGGGACAAGCTTTCTTT	CASSRTGGQAFF
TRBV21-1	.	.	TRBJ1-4	TGTGCCAGCAGCAGTCGATCCAGGGTTAAGTTTCCTAATGAAAAACTGTTTTTT	CASSSRSRVKFPNEKLFF
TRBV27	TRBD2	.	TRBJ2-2	TGTGCCAGCAGACTAGCGATTCAAACCGGGGAGCTGTTTTTT	CASRLAIQTGELFF
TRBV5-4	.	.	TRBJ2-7	TGTGCCAGCAGCATTGGACATGCCTACGAGCAGTACTTC	CASSIGHAYEQYF
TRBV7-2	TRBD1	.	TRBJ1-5	TGTGCCAGCAGCTTGGACGGGACAGGGAATCAGCCCCAGCATTTT	CASSLDGTGNQPQHF
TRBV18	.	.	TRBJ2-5	TGTGCCAGCTCACTAGACCAGGGAAAGGGTGAGACCCAGTACTTC	CASSLDQGKGETQYF
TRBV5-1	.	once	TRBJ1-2	TGCGCCAGCAGCTTGGGACATAACTATGGCTACACCTTC	CASSLGHNYGYTF
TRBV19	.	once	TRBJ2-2	TGTGCCAGTACCTTCCCGGGGACCGGGGAGCTGTTTTTT	CASTFPGTGELFF
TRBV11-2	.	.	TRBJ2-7	TGTGCCAGCCGGGGCCCCTACGAGCAGTACTTC	CASRGPYEQYF
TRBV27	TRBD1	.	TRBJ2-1	TGTGCCAGCAGTACGGACAGGGGGACCTACAATGAGCAGTTCTTC	CASSTDRGTYNEQFF
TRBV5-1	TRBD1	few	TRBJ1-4	TGCGCCAGTGCGACCGGGACAGGGGATGAAAAACTGTTTTTT	CASATGTGDEKLFF
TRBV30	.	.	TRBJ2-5	TGTGCCCGCACGACTGGGGAGACCCAGTACTTC	CARTTGETQYF
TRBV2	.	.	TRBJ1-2	TGTGCCAGCCCGTACCTCGGCTTAGATAACTATGGCTACACCTTC	CASPYLGLDNYGYTF
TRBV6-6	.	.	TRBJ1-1	TGTGCCACTCAAACTCAGGGTCTTATAGACACTGAAGCTTTCTTT	CATQTQGLIDTEAFF
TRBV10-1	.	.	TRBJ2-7	TGCGCCAGCTGCTTAGGACCTCCTTTCTACGAGCAGTACTTC	CASCLGPPFYEQYF
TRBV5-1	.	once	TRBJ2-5	TGCGCCAGCAGCACCGAAGAGACCCAGTACTTC	CASSTEETQYF
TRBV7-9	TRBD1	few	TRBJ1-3	TGTGCCACTCGAAGGGGGCCCTCTGGAAACACCATATATTTT	CATRRGPSGNTIYF
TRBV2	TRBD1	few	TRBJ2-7	TGTGCCAGCAGGGGACAGGGGGGCTACGAGCAGTACTTC	CASRGQGGYEQYF
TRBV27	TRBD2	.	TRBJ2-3	TGTGCCAGCAGTTTGGAGGCTAGCGGGCATCCCGGCACAGATACGCAGTATTTT	CASSLEASGHPGTDTQYF
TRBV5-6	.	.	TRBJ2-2	TGTGCCAGCAGCCGAACGATCATGACCGGGGAGCTGTTTTTT	CASSRTIMTGELFF
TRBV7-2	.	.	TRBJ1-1	TGTGCCAGCAGACGTATGAACACTGAAGCTTTCTTT	CASRRMNTEAFF
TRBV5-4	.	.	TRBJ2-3	TGTGCCAGCAGCGTTCTCGGGAGCACAGATACGCAGTATTTT	CASSVLGSTDTQYF
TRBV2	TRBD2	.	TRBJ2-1	TGTGCCAGCAAGCGGGAGGTCCACAATGAGCAGTTCTTC	CASKREVHNEQFF
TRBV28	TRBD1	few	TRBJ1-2	TGTGCCACTGAGGGGGCGGGCTATGGCTACACCTTC	CATEGAGYGYTF
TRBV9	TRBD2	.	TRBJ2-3	TGTGCCAGCAGCGTAGGGAGCGGGAGAAAAGATACGCAGTATTTT	CASSVGSGRKDTQYF
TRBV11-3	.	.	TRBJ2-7	TGTGCCAGCAGCCCTACAGGGATCTCCTACGAGCAGTACTTC	CASSPTGISYEQYF
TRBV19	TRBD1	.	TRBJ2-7	TGTGCCAGTTCCTACGGGACAGGGTCCTACGAGCAGTACTTC	CASSYGTGSYEQYF
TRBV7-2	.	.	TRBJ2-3	TGTGCCAGCAGCTTAGCGGGGGGAGATACGCAGTATTTT	CASSLAGGDTQYF
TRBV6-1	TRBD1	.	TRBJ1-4	TGTGCCAGCAGTGATCCGGGACAGGCTAATGAAAAACTGTTTTTT	CASSDPGQANEKLFF
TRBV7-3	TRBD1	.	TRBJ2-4	TGTGCCAGCAGCTCCACAGGGGGCGCAGGTAGAATTCAGTACTTC	CASSSTGGAGRIQYF
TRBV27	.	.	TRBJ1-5	TGTGCCAGCACCCTTCTTGGTAGCAATCAGCCCCAGCATTTT	CASTLLGSNQPQHF
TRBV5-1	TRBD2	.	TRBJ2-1	TGCGCCAGCAGCTTGGTAGCGGGAAGCTCCTACAATGAGCAGTTCTTC	CASSLVAGSSYNEQFF
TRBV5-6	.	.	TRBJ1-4	TGTGCCAGCAGCTTGCCCGGGGAGGTTAATGAAAAACTGTTTTTT	CASSLPGEVNEKLFF
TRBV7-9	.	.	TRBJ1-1	TGTGCCAGCAGCTACCCCTGGACGGCGAACACTGAAGCTTTCTTT	CASSYPWTANTEAFF
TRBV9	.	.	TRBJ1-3	TGTGCCAGCAGCGTATATCAAGGGGGAAACACCATATATTTT	CASSVYQGGNTIYF
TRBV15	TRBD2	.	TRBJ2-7	TGTGCCACCAGCAGAGTGTCTAGCGGGAGGGCCATTACCTACGAGCAGTACTTC	CATSRVSSGRAITYEQYF
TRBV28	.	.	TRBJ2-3	TGTGCCAGCAGTACAAACCCGGAGACGCAGTATTTT	CASSTNPETQYF
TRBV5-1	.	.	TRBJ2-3	TGCGCCAGCAGCCTACCGAGCGGCACAGATACGCAGTATTTT	CASSLPSGTDTQYF
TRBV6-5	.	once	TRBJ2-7	TGTGCCAGCAGTTCCGACTACTCCTCCTACGAGCAGTACTTC	CASSSDYSSYEQYF
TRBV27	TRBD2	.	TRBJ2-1	TGTGCCAGCAGTTTGACTAGCGTAAAGTACAATGAGCAGTTCTTC	CASSLTSVKYNEQFF